The 2 T cell receptor beta chains reported below all come from one sample, sequenced in a study of T cells in Graves' hyperthyroidism and ophthalmopathy. Amplification targeted TCR beta CDR3 regions from RNA transcripts. The HTBI primer set drove a first-round RT-PCR of the TCR CDR3. One entry per CDR3 protein results from TCRdb running MiXCR on the multiplex PCR reads. The profile shows roughly 500,000 distinct CDR3 sequences, 40% to 55% of them singletons. The sample comprised peripheral blood or thyroid tissue (not recorded which). The source of these receptors is an adult woman with Graves' disease, either hyperthyroidism or ophthalmopathy (not recorded which).

This chain links TRBV5-1 with TRBJ1-5, with TRBD1 matching 8 bases. The V gene end was trimmed by 5 bases and the J gene end by 2 bases; junction bases not matched to a gene: 9. This CDR3 spans 16 amino acids. In germline, CDR1 is SGHRS, CDR2 YFSETQ. CDR3 DNA: TGCGCCAGCAGGGACAGGGACGGGACTGGCAATCAGCCCCAGCATTTT. Amino acid sequence: CASRDRDGTGNQPQHF.

In this sample, this clonotype turned up a few times. This chain connects TRBV18 to TRBJ2-5; TRBD1 matches 8 bases. The CDR3 is 16 residues long. The J segment lost 2 bases and the V segment lost 3 bases, leaving 8 bases of the junction unmatched. The germline gives CDR1 KGHSH, CDR2 LQKENI. The CDR3 DNA sequence: TGTGCCAGCTCACCTACAGGGGGAGGAAGGCAAGAGACCCAGTACTTC. This codes for CASSPTGGGRQETQYF.